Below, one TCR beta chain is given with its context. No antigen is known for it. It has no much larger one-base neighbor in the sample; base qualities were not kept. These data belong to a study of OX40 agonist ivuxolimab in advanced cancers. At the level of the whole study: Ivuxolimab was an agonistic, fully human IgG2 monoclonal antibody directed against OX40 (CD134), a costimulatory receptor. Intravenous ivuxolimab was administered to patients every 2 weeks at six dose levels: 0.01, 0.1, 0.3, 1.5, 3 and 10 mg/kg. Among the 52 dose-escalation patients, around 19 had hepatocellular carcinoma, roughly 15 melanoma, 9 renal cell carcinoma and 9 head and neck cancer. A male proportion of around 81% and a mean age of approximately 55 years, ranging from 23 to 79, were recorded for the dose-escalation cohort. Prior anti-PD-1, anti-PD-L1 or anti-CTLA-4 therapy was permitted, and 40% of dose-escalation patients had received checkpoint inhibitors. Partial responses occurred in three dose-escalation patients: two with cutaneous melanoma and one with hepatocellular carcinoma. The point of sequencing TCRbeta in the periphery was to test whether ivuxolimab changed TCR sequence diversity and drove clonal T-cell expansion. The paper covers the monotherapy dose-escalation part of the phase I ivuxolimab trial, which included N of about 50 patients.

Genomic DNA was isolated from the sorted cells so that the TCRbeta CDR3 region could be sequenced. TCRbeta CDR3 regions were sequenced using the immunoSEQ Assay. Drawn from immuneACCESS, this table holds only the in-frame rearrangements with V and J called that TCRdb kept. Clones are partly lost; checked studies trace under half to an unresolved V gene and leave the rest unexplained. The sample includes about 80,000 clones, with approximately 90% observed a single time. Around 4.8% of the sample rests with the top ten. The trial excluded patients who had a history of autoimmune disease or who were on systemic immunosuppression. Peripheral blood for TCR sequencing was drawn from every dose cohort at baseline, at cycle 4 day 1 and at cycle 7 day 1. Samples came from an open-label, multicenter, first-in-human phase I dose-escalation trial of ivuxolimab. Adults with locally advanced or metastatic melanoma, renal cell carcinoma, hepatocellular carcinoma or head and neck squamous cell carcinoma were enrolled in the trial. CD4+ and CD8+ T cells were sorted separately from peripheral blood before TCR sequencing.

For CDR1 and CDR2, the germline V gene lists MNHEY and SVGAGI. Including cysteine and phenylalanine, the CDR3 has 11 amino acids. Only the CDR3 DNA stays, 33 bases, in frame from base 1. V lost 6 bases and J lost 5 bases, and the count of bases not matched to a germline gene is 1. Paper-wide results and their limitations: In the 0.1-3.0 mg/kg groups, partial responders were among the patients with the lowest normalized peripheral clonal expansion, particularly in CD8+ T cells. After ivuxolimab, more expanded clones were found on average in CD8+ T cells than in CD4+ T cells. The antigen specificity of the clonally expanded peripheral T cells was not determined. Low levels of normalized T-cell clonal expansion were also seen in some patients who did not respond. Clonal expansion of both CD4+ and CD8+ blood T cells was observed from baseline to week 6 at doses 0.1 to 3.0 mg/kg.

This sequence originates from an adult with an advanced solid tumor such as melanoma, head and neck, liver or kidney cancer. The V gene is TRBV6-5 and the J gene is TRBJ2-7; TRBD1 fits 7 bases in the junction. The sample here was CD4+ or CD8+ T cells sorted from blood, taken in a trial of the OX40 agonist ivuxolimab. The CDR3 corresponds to CASRDRDEQYF. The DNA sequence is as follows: TGTGCCAGCAGAGACAGGGACGAGCAGTACTTC.